A single sample is the source of the 18 T cell receptor beta chains below, sequenced in a study of cytomegalovirus exposure and HLA in healthy donors (dated by TCRdb to 2016 to 2017). Libraries were constructed by the immunoSEQ multiplex PCR assay. For the multiplex PCR, a mixture combining 60 forward primers for TCR Vbeta segments and 13 reverse primers for TCR Jbeta segments was used. Entries here come from immuneACCESS through TCRdb and include only in-frame sequences with V and J called. Some clones fail to appear in such tables; in the studies checked, an unresolved V gene covers under half of the shortfall, and the cause of the remainder is unknown. The sample data list over 110,000 clones, and approximately 80% of these were observed just once. Of the sample, 2% to 3% is held by the ten largest clones. Source material: PBMCs. The receptor source for this set is a male donor in good health and CMV-seronegative.

The gene calls are TRBV10-3 and TRBJ2-1; the D gene is possibly TRBD2 (6 bases). Germline assignment: CDR1 ENHRY and CDR2 SYGVKD. CDR3 length: 14 amino acids. V lost 2 bases, J lost 3 bases, and 8 bases lay in between. The CDR3 DNA is TGTGCCATCAGTGAGGGAGGGGACTACAATGAGCAGTTCTTC. It encodes CAISEGGDYNEQFF.

The chain recombines TRBV7-9 with TRBJ2-3, with D tentatively TRBD2 (5 bases). Trimming removed 1 base at V and 3 bases at J, with 8 bases between. The CDR3 has 14 amino acids. Germline assignment: CDR1 SEHNR and CDR2 FQNEAQ (reference sequence). CDR3 region: CASSLDPGTDTQYF. CDR3 nucleotide sequence: TGTGCCAGCAGCTTAGATCCGGGAACAGATACGCAGTATTTT. The full variable domain, in which reference TRBV7-9 and TRBJ2-3 provide the parts outside the CDR3, is DTGVSQNPRHKITKRGQNVTFRCDPISEHNRLYWYRQTLGQGPEFLTYFQNEAQLEKSRLLSDRFSAERPKGSFSTLEIQRTEQGDSAMYLCASSLDPGTDTQYFGPGTRLTVL.

The gene calls are TRBV7-2 and TRBJ2-7, with TRBD2 matching over 11 bases. With V trimmed by 1 base and J by 3 bases, 8 bases remained unmatched. This CDR3 has 17 residues. CDR1 is SGHTA, CDR2 FQGNSA, per germline. DNA of the CDR3: TGTGCCAGCAGCTTAGAGGCCTCCGGGACTAGCGGCTACGAGCAGTACTTC. The encoded protein is CASSLEASGTSGYEQYF.

The rearrangement joins TRBV5-1 to TRBJ1-2, with 8 bases that match TRBD1. CDR1 SGHRS and CDR2 YFSETQ come from the germline V gene. V shed 2 bases and J 6 bases; nucleotides not matched to a gene: 18. This CDR3 comprises 18 residues. CDR3 loop: CASSFGLQTWTGRDGYTF. CDR3 in DNA: TGCGCCAGCAGCTTCGGCCTTCAAACTTGGACAGGGAGGGATGGCTACACCTTC.

CDR3 amino acids: CASSHPGTGPTEAFF. The CDR3 DNA sequence: TGCGCCAGCAGCCACCCCGGGACAGGGCCAACTGAAGCTTTCTTT. V gene TRBV4-1 combines with J gene TRBJ1-1; 9 bases are a match to TRBD1. The CDR3 runs 15 residues. Germline CDR1 reads MGHRA; CDR2 reads YSYEKL. V shed 3 bases, J shed 5 bases, and the junction held 7 bases outside the gene matches.

The rearrangement links TRBV27 to TRBJ2-3; TRBD1 matches 7 bases. Germline V lookup: CDR1 MNHEY, CDR2 SMNVEV (reference sequence). With V trimmed by 5 bases and J by 0 bases, 11 bases remained unmatched. The CDR3 totals 17 residues. DNA for the CDR3: TGTGCCAGCAGTCTCCACGGGACAGTGACTAGCACAGATACGCAGTATTTT. Its protein is CASSLHGTVTSTDTQYF.

The chain uses TRBV9 and TRBJ1-6, with 8 nucleotides matching TRBD1. This CDR3 region has 16 residues. The V and J ends lost 0 bases and 6 bases, in that order; junction bases with no gene match: 5. The germline V gene encodes CDR1 SGDLS and CDR2 YYNGEE. CDR3 DNA sequence: TGTGCCAGCAGCGTAGATCGGACAGGGTTTAATTCACCCCTCCACTTT. Translation gives CASSVDRTGFNSPLHF. Combining the CDR3 with reference TRBV9 and TRBJ1-6 gives the whole variable domain DSGVTQTPKHLITATGQRVTLRCSPRSGDLSVYWYQQSLDQGLQFLIQYYNGEERAKGNILERFSAQQFPDLHSELNLSSLELGDSALYFCASSVDRTGFNSPLHFGNGTRLTVT.

This clone was observed a few times. The chain joins TRBV6-6 to TRBJ2-3; TRBD1 might be the D (5 bases). The CDR3 sequence is 15 residues long. CDR1 and CDR2 from the germline V gene are MNHNY and SVGAGI (reference sequence). V lost 6 bases and J lost 3, with 16 bases in between. This CDR3 reads CASSQRSQGTDTQYF. CDR3 coding DNA: TGTGCCAGCAGCCAGCGTAGTCAGGGTACAGATACGCAGTATTTT.

V gene TRBV27 combines with J gene TRBJ2-5, with 10 bases identical to TRBD2. This CDR3 comprises 17 residues. Germline loops: CDR1 MNHEY, CDR2 SMNVEV (reference sequence). The junction had 6 bases not matched to a gene; V was cut back by 2 bases and J by 0 bases. CDR3 in DNA: TGTGCCAGCAGTTTACTAGCGGGAGCCGAGTACCAAGAGACCCAGTACTTC. It encodes CASSLLAGAEYQETQYF.

This clone came up once. Other DNA sequences of this sample code for an identical CDR3. The chain is built from TRBV11-2 and TRBJ2-7; possibly TRBD1 for D (6 bases). The length of the CDR3 is 15 residues. V shed 1 base and J shed 0 bases, with 10 bases lying between them. Germline V gene data show CDR1 as SGHAT and CDR2 as FQNNGV. The CDR3 DNA is TGTGCCAGCAGCTTAGTAGGGGGTAGCTCCTACGAGCAGTACTTC. Translated, it gives CASSLVGGSSYEQYF.

The V gene is TRBV6-6, the J gene TRBJ2-5, with D uncertain. Trimming left V 0 bases short and J 4 bases short, with 6 bases between. This CDR3 spans 13 amino acids. CDR1 and CDR2 from the germline V gene are MNHNY and SVGAGI (reference sequence). Here the CDR3 reads CASSYSSGETQYF. In DNA form, the CDR3 reads TGTGCCAGCAGTTACTCTTCGGGAGAGACCCAGTACTTC.

J is TRBJ1-2 and V is TRBV5-4; 7 nucleotides agree with TRBD1. The V gene's germline CDR1 is SGHNT and CDR2 YYREEE (reference sequence). V trimming: 0 bases; J trimming: 7 bases; junction bases outside the gene matches: 9. The CDR3 runs to 15 residues. The CDR3 sequence is CASSLVGQGDTGYTF. CDR3 nucleotides: TGTGCCAGCAGCTTGGTTGGGCAGGGGGATACTGGCTACACCTTC.

The chain carries TRBV7-3 and TRBJ1-2; weak D call: TRBD1 (5 bases). The ends were cut back, 1 base at V and 7 bases at J, with 16 bases in the middle. The germline V gene encodes CDR1 SGHTA and CDR2 FQGTGA. The CDR3 runs to 15 residues. CDR3 sequence: CASSLSGGEVAGYTF. In DNA, the CDR3 is TGTGCCAGCAGCTTAAGTGGGGGGGAGGTCGCTGGCTACACCTTC.

This clone came up once. This chain uses TRBV6-4 with TRBJ2-1, with 9 nucleotides matching TRBD2. J lost 11 bases, V lost 7 bases, and 6 bases had no gene match. CDR1 and CDR2 from the germline V gene are MRHNA and SNTAGT. The CDR3 loop spans 12 amino acids. CDR3 sequence: CASIRAGGQQFF. CDR3 DNA: TGTGCCAGCATTCGGGCGGGAGGGCAGCAGTTCTTC.

This clone was picked up a small number of times. The genes are TRBV2 and TRBJ1-1, with TRBD1 matching 7 bases. Trimming took 5 bases from V and 7 from J; bases not matched to a gene: 4. This CDR3 region has 12 residues. CDR1 and CDR2 (germline): SNHLY, FYNNEI. The CDR3, as DNA: TGTGCCAGCAGTTTGGGACAGCGTGAAGCTTTCTTT. It yields the protein CASSLGQREAFF.

The gene calls are TRBV7-2 and TRBJ2-7; maybe TRBD2 (5 bases). This CDR3 region has 15 residues. Trimming left V 5 bases short and J 3 bases short, with 17 bases between. CDR1 SGHTA and CDR2 FQGNSA come from the germline V gene. CDR3 amino acids: CASSPLEGRGYEQYF. CDR3 coding DNA: TGTGCCAGCAGCCCTCTAGAGGGCCGAGGCTACGAGCAGTACTTC.

This rearrangement joins TRBV27 to TRBJ2-7; 12 nucleotides agree with TRBD2. Germline V gene data show CDR1 as MNHEY and CDR2 as SMNVEV (reference sequence). There are 16 residues in the CDR3. The V gene end was trimmed by 2 bases and the J gene end by 4 bases; junction bases not matched to a gene: 6. The CDR3 region is CASSLRGTSGLYEQYF. In DNA, the CDR3 is TGTGCCAGCAGTTTAAGGGGGACTAGCGGGCTGTACGAGCAGTACTTC.

J is TRBJ2-5 and V is TRBV6-1, with 7 nucleotides matching TRBD1. CDR1 and CDR2 (germline): MNHNS, SASEGT. Trimming took 2 bases from V and 1 from J; bases not matched to a gene: 4. The CDR3 length is 15 residues. The CDR3 spells CASSENRGTQETQYF. In DNA form, the CDR3 reads TGTGCCAGCAGTGAAAACAGGGGAACCCAAGAGACCCAGTACTTC.